This T cell receptor beta chain was documented in a study of CD8 T cells in Susac syndrome. Reverse transcription used about 0.45 to 1 ug RNA and random hexamers. Across 54 Vbeta and 13 Jbeta, immunoSEQ multiplex PCR amplified TCR beta CDR3. Each CDR3 protein is one row after TCRdb ran MiXCR on the immunoSEQ multiplex PCR reads. This table has about 210,000 distinct CDR3 sequences, 95% appearing once. TCR beta was sequenced from blood CD8+ and CD4+ T cells. Negative isolation was used for CD8+ and CD4+ T cells and FACS enrichment for TEMRA cells. Germline lookup yields CDR1 DFQATT and CDR2 SNEGSKA (reference sequence). There are 15 residues in the CDR3. V was trimmed by 6 bases and J by 5 bases, leaving 21 bases between them.

The sequenced sample was CD4+ T cells from PBMCs. The rearrangement joins TRBV20-1 to TRBJ2-3; D could derive from TRBD1 or TRBD2 (6 bases each). This clonotype was sampled from a human donor with multiple sclerosis. CDR3: CSAQVSWGAGDTQYF. In nucleotides, the CDR3 is TGCAGTGCCCAGGTTAGCTGGGGGGCCGGAGATACGCAGTATTTT.